These T cell receptor beta chains were read from a single sample in a study of blood T cell repertoires in COVID-19. Profiling relied on immunoSEQ multiplex PCR, and the TCRdb table lists in-frame clones only, not all of them. The sample contains over 110,000 clones, around 86% of which appear only once. Specimen: peripheral blood. These receptors all come from a human donor in a cohort sampled during active COVID-19. Both conserved end residues are part of each CDR3. D genes are given only for firm matches. Clone size appears in some rows only: once, few, many, or a class for an expanded clone.

TRBV6-5,.,TRBJ1-5,.,TGTGCCAGCAGCCCCGGAGGATCCCAGCATTTT,CASSPGGSQHF
TRBV7-9,TRBD2,TRBJ2-1,.,TGTGCCAGCAGCTCAACCGGGACTAGCGGGAGTAGGACCTACAATGAGCAGTTCTTC,CASSSTGTSGSRTYNEQFF
TRBV28,TRBD2,TRBJ2-7,.,TGTGCCAGCAGTGGGGGTAGCGGGAGTGTAGACTTC,CASSGGSGSVDF
TRBV5-4,TRBD1,TRBJ2-7,.,TGTGCCAGCAGCCTCCCCCCGGGACAGGGGGCCTACGAGCAGTACTTC,CASSLPPGQGAYEQYF
TRBV7-3,.,TRBJ2-7,.,TGTGCCAGCAGCTTAACGGCCGGGACTTCCTACGAGCAGTACTTC,CASSLTAGTSYEQYF
TRBV7-2,TRBD2,TRBJ2-3,once,TGTGCCAGCAGCTTAGCGGGAGGGGCGGATACGCAGTATTTT,CASSLAGGADTQYF
TRBV2,TRBD2,TRBJ2-7,.,TGTGCCAGCAGTGGGGCCGTAGCGGGGGCCGGAGAGCAGTACTTC,CASSGAVAGAGEQYF
TRBV19,.,TRBJ2-7,.,TGTGCCAGTAGTATAGATCCCCAGGGGCGGTCCTACGAGCAGTACTTC,CASSIDPQGRSYEQYF
TRBV6-4,TRBD2,TRBJ2-1,.,TGTGCCAGCAGTGACGGGAGCGGGAGTTCCTACAATGAGCAGTTCTTC,CASSDGSGSSYNEQFF
TRBV4-2,TRBD2,TRBJ2-1,.,TGTGCCAGCAGCACCTCAGCCCTAGCGGGAGGGGTCGATGAGCAGTTCTTC,CASSTSALAGGVDEQFF
TRBV11-2,.,TRBJ2-2,.,TGTGCCAGCAGCCCCTGGGTTGGGCGGGGGAACACCGGGGAGCTGTTTTTT,CASSPWVGRGNTGELFF
TRBV27,TRBD2,TRBJ2-7,.,TGTGCCAGCAGTTTGGGGCTGCGGGAGAACGACGAGCAGTACTTC,CASSLGLRENDEQYF
TRBV28,TRBD1,TRBJ2-7,few,TGTGCCAGCAATACCCGACAGGGAACCTACGAGCAGTACTTC,CASNTRQGTYEQYF
TRBV27,TRBD1,TRBJ1-2,.,TGTGCCAGCAGTTTAACAGGGGGCGGCTATGGCTACACCTTC,CASSLTGGGYGYTF
TRBV3-1/TRBV3-2,.,TRBJ2-7,.,TGTGCCAGCAGCCCTTACGGACAGCCGCCCCCCACTGTTCACTTC,CASSPYGQPPPTVHF
TRBV6-4,TRBD1,TRBJ1-1,once,TGTGCCAGCAGCCGGGACAGCAACACTGAAGCTTTCTTT,CASSRDSNTEAFF
TRBV6-6,TRBD2,TRBJ2-2,.,TGTGCCAGCAGCCCCTCCGGGACTAGCGGCACCGGGGAGCTGTTTTTT,CASSPSGTSGTGELFF
TRBV10-2,.,TRBJ2-7,.,TGCGCCAGCAGTGAGGCCGGCGGGTACGAGCAGTACTTC,CASSEAGGYEQYF
TRBV7-8,.,TRBJ1-1,.,TGTGCCAGCAGCTTCGCCAGGGTTACTCCCGTTGAAGCTTTCTTT,CASSFARVTPVEAFF
TRBV4-2,.,TRBJ1-2,.,TGTGCCAGCAGCCAAGGGGCCGGGGGCTATGGCTACACCTTC,CASSQGAGGYGYTF
TRBV2,TRBD1,TRBJ1-4,.,TGTGCCAGCAGTGCACAGGGGGCGTTATATGAAAAACTGTTTTTT,CASSAQGALYEKLFF
TRBV27,.,TRBJ2-1,.,TGTGCCAGCACCAGGGGTGGCTCCTACAATGAGCAGTTCTTC,CASTRGGSYNEQFF
TRBV19,.,TRBJ2-5,.,TGTGCCAGTAGTACCAATCCGGGACACCCATCGTACCAAGAGACCCAGTACTTC,CASSTNPGHPSYQETQYF
TRBV7-9,.,TRBJ1-1,few,TGTGCCAGCAGCTCGGGGTACACTGAAGCTTTCTTT,CASSSGYTEAFF
TRBV29-1,.,TRBJ2-5,.,TGCAGCGTTGAAACGGTGCTAACCCAAGAGACCCAGTACTTC,CSVETVLTQETQYF